This is a list of T cell receptor beta chains from one sample in a study of HIV-infected patients and healthy controls. TCRdb re-derived calls from the 5' RACE reads in MiXCR, one entry per CDR3 protein. The sample carries roughly 5,100 distinct CDR3 sequences, more than 5% recorded once. The specimen was blood, collected during antiretroviral therapy. The receptors originated from an adult with HIV infection. The CDR3 runs from the conserved cysteine through the conserved F or W. The D gene is left open where the match is weak. The size field is filled for only some rows; it gives once, few, many or a size class.

>TRBJ2-5|many|TRBD2|TRBV11-2
CASSFLGGGLETQYF
TGTGCCAGCAGCTTCCTCGGCGGGGGATTGGAGACCCAGTACTTC
>TRBJ1-2|medium-sized|NA|TRBV28
CASSSGFGYTF
TGTGCCAGCAGTTCAGGTTTTGGCTACACCTTC
>TRBJ2-5|medium-sized|TRBD2|TRBV10-3
CAISGVAGQETQYF
TGTGCCATCAGTGGGGTAGCGGGCCAAGAGACCCAGTACTTC
>TRBJ2-2|many|NA|TRBV19
CASTLKRNLGSGELFF
TGTGCCAGTACCCTGAAACGGAACCTGGGCTCCGGGGAGCTGTTTTTT
>TRBJ2-2|medium-sized|NA|TRBV5-4
CASSLLTLANTGELFF
TGTGCCAGCAGCTTGCTCACGCTCGCGAACACCGGGGAGCTGTTTTTT
>TRBJ2-3|NA|NA|TRBV6-5
CASSYVGGGADTQYF
TGTGCCAGCAGTTACGTAGGGGGAGGAGCAGATACGCAGTATTTT
>TRBJ1-4|many|NA|TRBV7-9
CASSLQSATNEKLFF
TGTGCCAGCAGCTTACAGAGTGCAACTAATGAAAAACTGTTTTTT
>TRBJ2-3|NA|TRBD2|TRBV7-2
CASSLPASGVYTQYF
TGTGCCAGCAGCTTACCCGCTAGCGGGGTTTATACGCAGTATTTT
>TRBJ2-6|NA|TRBD1|TRBV6-1
CAIGQGVSGANVLTF
TGTGCCATCGGACAGGGGGTCTCTGGGGCCAACGTCCTGACTTTC
>TRBJ2-3|medium-sized|NA|TRBV19
CASSIDFLPDTQYF
TGTGCCAGTAGTATTGACTTTTTACCAGATACGCAGTATTTT
>TRBJ2-3|medium-sized|NA|TRBV19
CASSIGGRIQDTQYF
TGTGCCAGTAGTATAGGCGGGCGGATTCAAGATACGCAGTATTTT
>TRBJ2-3|once|NA|TRBV5-4
CASSLVGADTQYF
TGTGCCAGCAGCTTGGTAGGGGCAGATACGCAGTATTTT
>TRBJ1-1|few|NA|TRBV24-1
CATSAPGGGEAFF
TGTGCCACCAGTGCTCCGGGGGGGGGTGAAGCTTTCTTT
>TRBJ1-1|medium-sized|NA|TRBV27
CASSLRYRITEAFF
TGTGCCAGCAGCCTGAGATACAGGATCACTGAAGCTTTCTTT
>TRBJ1-5|NA|NA|TRBV7-8
CASSPWGDSNQPQHF
TGTGCCAGCAGCCCATGGGGGGATAGCAATCAGCCCCAGCATTTT